This entry is about one T cell receptor beta chain. Antigen specificity is unknown. The data derive from a study of cytomegalovirus exposure and HLA in healthy donors. Study outcomes and limitations: First-cohort TCR clusters were later found to tend to co-occur in the 120 or so validation repertoires. Some TCR beta chains (about 180 of them) were listed as cytomegalovirus-associated.

Germline V lookup: CDR1 SGHDT, CDR2 YYEEEE. The CDR3 length is 15 residues. The junction had 7 bases not matched to a gene; V was cut back by 5 bases and J by 4 bases. TCRdb keeps only in-frame clones here, not all; method: immunoSEQ multiplex PCR. This sample carries about 170,000 clones, 86% of them seen once, and the ten largest clones take about 6%. The sequence came from a young woman in good health and CMV-seronegative. The rearrangement joins TRBV5-6 to TRBJ2-3; 10 bases fit TRBD2. Sequenced sample: PBMCs. CDR3: CASRKRGGPSDTQYF. The CDR3 region has the DNA TGTGCCAGCAGGAAGCGGGGGGGCCCGTCAGATACGCAGTATTTT.